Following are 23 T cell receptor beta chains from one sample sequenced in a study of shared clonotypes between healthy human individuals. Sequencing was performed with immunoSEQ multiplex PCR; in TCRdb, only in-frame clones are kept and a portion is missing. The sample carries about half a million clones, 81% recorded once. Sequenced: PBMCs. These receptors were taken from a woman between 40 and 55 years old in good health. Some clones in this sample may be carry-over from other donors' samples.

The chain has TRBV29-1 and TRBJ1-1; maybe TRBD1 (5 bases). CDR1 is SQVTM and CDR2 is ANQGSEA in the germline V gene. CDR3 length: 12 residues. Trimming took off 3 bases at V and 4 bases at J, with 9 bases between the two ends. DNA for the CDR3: TGCAGCGTTGAGCCAGGGAGCACTGAAGCTTTCTTT. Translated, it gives CSVEPGSTEAFF.

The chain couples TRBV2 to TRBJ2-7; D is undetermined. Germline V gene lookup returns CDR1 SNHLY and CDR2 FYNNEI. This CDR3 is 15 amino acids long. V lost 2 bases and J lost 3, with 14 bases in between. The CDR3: CASSERSATDYEQYF. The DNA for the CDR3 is TGTGCCAGCAGTGAACGCTCAGCGACCGACTACGAGCAGTACTTC.

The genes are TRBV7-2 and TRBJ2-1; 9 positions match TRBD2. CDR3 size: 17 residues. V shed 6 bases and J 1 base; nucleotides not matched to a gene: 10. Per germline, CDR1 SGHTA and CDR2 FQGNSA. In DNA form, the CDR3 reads TGTGCCAGCAGTCCCAGGAGCGGGAGGCGTTCCTACAATGAGCAGTTCTTC. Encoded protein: CASSPRSGRRSYNEQFF.

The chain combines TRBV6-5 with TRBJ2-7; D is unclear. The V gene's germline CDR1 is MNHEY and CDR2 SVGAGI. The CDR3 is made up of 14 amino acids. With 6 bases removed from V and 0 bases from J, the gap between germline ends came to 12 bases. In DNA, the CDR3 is TGTGCCAGCAGGTCGATCGGATACTCCTACGAGCAGTACTTC. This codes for CASRSIGYSYEQYF.

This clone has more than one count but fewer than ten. CDR3 nucleotide sequence: TGTGCCAGCTCACCAGTAGGGGGCGCAGAGACCCAGTACTTC. Protein: CASSPVGGAETQYF. The chain uses TRBV18 and TRBJ2-5; 7 positions match TRBD1. Germline V lookup: CDR1 KGHSH, CDR2 LQKENI. This CDR3 region has 14 residues. Trimming removed 2 bases from V and 4 bases from J; junction bases left unmatched: 4.

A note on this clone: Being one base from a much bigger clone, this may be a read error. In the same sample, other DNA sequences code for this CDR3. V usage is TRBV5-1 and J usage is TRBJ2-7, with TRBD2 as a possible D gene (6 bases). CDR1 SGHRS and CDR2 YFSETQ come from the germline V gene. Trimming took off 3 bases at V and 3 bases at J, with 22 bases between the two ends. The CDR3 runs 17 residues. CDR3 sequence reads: CASSSYAGTSSYYEQYF. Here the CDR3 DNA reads TGCGCCAGCAGCTCCTACGCCGGAACTAGCAGCTACTACGAGCAGTACTTC.

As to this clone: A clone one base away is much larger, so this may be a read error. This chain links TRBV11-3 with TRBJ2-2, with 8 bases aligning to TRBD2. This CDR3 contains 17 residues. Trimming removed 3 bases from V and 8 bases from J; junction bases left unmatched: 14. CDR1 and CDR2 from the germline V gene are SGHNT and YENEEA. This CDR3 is CASSFTLAVVLGGELFF. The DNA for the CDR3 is TGTGCCAGCAGCTTTACACTAGCGGTAGTTCTAGGGGGGGAGCTGTTTTTT.

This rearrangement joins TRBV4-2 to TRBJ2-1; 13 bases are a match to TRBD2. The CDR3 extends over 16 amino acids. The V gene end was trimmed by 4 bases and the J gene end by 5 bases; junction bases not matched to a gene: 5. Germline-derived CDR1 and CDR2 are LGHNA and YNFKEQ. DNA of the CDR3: TGTGCCAGCAGCCGAGTCGGACTAGCGGGAGACAATGAGCAGTTCTTC. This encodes CASSRVGLAGDNEQFF.

The CDR3 region is CASSLGLAEGGEQFF. CDR3 coding DNA: TGTGCCAGCAGCCTGGGACTAGCGGAGGGGGGTGAGCAGTTCTTC. The rearrangement uses TRBV11-3 and TRBJ2-1; 11 nucleotides align to TRBD2. With V trimmed by 5 bases and J by 9 bases, 9 bases remained unmatched. Germline CDR1 is SGHNT and CDR2 is YENEEA. The CDR3 covers 15 residues.

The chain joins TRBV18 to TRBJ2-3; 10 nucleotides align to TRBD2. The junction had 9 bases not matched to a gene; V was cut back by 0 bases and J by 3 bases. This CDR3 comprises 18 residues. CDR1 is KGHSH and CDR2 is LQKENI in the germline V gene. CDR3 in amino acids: CASSPPVTSGKETDTQYF. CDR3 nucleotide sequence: TGTGCCAGCTCACCACCCGTAACTAGCGGGAAGGAGACAGATACGCAGTATTTT.

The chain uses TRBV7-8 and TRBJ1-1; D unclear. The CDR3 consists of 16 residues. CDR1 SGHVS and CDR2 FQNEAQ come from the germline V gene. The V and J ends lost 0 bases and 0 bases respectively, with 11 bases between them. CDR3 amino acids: CASSLAGSTLNTEAFF. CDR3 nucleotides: TGTGCCAGCAGCTTAGCGGGGTCAACTCTGAACACTGAAGCTTTCTTT.

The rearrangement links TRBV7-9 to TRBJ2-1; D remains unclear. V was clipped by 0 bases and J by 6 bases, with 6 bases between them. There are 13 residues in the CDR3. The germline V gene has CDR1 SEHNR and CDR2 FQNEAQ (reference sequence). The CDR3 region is CASSLADGNEQFF. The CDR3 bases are TGTGCCAGCAGCTTAGCGGACGGCAATGAGCAGTTCTTC.

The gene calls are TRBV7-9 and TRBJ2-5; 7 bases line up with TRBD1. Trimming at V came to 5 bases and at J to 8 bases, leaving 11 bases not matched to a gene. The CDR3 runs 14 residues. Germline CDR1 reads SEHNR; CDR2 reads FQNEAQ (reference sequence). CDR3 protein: CASSHPDRERTQYF. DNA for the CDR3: TGTGCCAGCAGCCATCCTGACAGGGAGCGAACCCAGTACTTC.

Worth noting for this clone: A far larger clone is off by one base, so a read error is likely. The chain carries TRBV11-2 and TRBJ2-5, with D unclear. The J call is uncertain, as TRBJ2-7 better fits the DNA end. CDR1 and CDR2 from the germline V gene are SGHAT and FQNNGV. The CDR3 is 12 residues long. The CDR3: CASSWWGYEQYF. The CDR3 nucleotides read TGTGCCAGCAGCTGGTGGGGTTACGAGCAGTACTTC.

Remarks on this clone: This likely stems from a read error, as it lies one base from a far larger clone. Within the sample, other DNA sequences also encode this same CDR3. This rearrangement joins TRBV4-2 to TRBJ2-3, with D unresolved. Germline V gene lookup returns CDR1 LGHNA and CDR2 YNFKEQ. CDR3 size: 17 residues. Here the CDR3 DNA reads TGTGCCAGTAGCCAAGATCGGTCCATCGAACCCACAGATACGCAGTATTTT. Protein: CASSQDRSIEPTDTQYF.

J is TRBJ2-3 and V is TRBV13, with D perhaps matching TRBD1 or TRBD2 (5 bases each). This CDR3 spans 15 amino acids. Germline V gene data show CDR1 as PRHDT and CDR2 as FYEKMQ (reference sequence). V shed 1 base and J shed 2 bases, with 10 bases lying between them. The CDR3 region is CASSLAGPDTDTQYF. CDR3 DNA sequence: TGTGCCAGCAGCTTAGCGGGACCCGACACAGATACGCAGTATTTT.

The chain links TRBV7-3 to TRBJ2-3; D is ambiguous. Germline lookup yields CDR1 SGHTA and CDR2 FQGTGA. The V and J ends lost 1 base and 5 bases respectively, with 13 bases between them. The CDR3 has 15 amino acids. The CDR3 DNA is TGTGCCAGCAGCTTAAATGGCGGATCTCGAGATACGCAGTATTTT. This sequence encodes CASSLNGGSRDTQYF.

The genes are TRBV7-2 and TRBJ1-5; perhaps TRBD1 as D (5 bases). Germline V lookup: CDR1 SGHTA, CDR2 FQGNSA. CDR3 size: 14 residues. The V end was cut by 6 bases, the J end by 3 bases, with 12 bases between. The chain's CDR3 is CASRISGLNQPQHF. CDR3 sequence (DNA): TGTGCCAGCAGAATCTCAGGGCTCAATCAGCCCCAGCATTTT.

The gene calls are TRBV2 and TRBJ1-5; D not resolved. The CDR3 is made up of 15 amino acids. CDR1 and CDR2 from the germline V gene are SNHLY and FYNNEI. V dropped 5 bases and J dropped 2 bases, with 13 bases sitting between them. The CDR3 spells CASSIGHLGNQPQHF. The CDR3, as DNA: TGTGCCAGCAGTATAGGTCACCTGGGCAATCAGCCCCAGCATTTT.

The CDR3 DNA reads as TGTGCCAGCAGCTCTACACAGGGCGGGCCTGAAGCTTTCTTT. This sequence encodes CASSSTQGGPEAFF. V gene TRBV11-2 combines with J gene TRBJ1-1, with D possibly being TRBD1 (6 bases). Trimming removed 4 bases at V and 6 bases at J, with 15 bases between. In germline, CDR1 is SGHAT, CDR2 FQNNGV. This CDR3 contains 14 residues.

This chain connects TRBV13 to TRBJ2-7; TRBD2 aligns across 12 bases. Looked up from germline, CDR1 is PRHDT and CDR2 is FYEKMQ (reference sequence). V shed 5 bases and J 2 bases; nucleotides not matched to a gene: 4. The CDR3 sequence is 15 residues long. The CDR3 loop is CASSQRTSGTYEQYF. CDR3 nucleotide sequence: TGTGCCAGCAGCCAACGGACTAGCGGGACCTACGAGCAGTACTTC.

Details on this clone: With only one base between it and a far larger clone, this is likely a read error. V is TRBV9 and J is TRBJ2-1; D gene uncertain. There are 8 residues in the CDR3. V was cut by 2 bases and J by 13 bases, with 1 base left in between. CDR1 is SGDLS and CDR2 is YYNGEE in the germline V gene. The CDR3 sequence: CASSVQFF. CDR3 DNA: TGTGCCAGCAGCGTCCAGTTCTTC.

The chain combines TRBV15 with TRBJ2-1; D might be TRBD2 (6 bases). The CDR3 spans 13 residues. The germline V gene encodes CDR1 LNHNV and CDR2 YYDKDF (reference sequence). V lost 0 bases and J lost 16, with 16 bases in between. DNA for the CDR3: TGTGCCACCAGCAGAGATGTAATGGGGGGTCAATTCTTC. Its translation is CATSRDVMGGQFF.